These 5 T cell receptor beta chains were all obtained from the same sample, sequenced in a study of blood T cell repertoires in COVID-19. Data came from immunoSEQ multiplex PCR; TCRdb stores just in-frame clones and leaves some out. This table holds about 200,000 clones, about 86% found once. The sequenced sample consisted of peripheral blood. The receptors stem from a woman between 50 and 59 years old with COVID-19, enrolled during active disease.

The chain uses TRBV24-1 and TRBJ2-1; 13 nucleotides line up with TRBD2. Germline CDR1 KGHDR, CDR2 SFDVKD. Trimming at V came to 2 bases and at J to 0 bases, leaving 6 bases not matched to a gene. The CDR3 runs 19 residues. The CDR3 nucleotides are TGTGCCACCAGTGATTCCGGACTAGCGGGGGCCCTCTCCTACAATGAGCAGTTCTTC. The encoded protein is CATSDSGLAGALSYNEQFF.

The rearrangement links TRBV7-2 to TRBJ2-3; tentative D call: TRBD2 (5 bases). There are 12 residues in the CDR3. Trimming removed 5 bases at V and 5 bases at J, with 8 bases between. Per the germline V gene, CDR1 is SGHTA and CDR2 is FQGNSA. CDR3 region: CASSRTLDTQYF. The CDR3 nucleotides are TGTGCCAGCAGCCGGACTTTAGATACGCAGTATTTT.

The rearrangement joins TRBV6-5 to TRBJ2-3; 16 positions match TRBD2. The CDR3 is 15 amino acids. Germline CDR1 and CDR2: MNHEY and SVGAGI. The ends lost 6 bases at V and 4 bases at J; junction bases unmatched: 1. The CDR3 here is CASRGLAGGPDTQYF. The CDR3 DNA follows: TGTGCCAGCAGGGGACTAGCGGGGGGGCCAGATACGCAGTATTTT.

The J gene is TRBJ1-6, the V gene TRBV5-1; possibly TRBD1 for D (6 bases). Germline loops: CDR1 SGHRS, CDR2 YFSETQ. V lost 5 bases, J lost 8 bases, and 17 bases lay in between. There are 15 residues in the CDR3. The CDR3 coding sequence is TGCGCCAGCAGTCGAGAAGGACCAGGGGATTCACCCCTCCACTTT. Translated, it gives CASSREGPGDSPLHF.

This clone was counted once. The gene calls are TRBV6-5 and TRBJ2-5; the match to TRBD2 covers 7 bases. Germline assignment: CDR1 MNHEY and CDR2 SVGAGI. This CDR3 region has 14 residues. V was pared by 5 bases and J by 4 bases, with 7 bases of the junction left unmatched. CDR3 bases: TGTGCCAGCAGTCCCCCGGGGGGTGGAGAGACCCAGTACTTC. It codes for CASSPPGGGETQYF.